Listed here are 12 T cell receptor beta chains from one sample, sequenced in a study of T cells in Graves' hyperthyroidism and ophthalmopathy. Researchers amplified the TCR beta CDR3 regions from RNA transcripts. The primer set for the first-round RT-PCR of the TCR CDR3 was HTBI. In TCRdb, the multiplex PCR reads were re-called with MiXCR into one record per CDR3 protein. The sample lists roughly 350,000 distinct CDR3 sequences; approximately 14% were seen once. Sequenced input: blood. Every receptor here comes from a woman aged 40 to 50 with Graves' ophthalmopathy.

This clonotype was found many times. CDR3: CASRRLDGGDSPLHF. CDR3 coding DNA: TGTGCCAGCCGGAGACTGGATGGAGGGGATTCACCCCTCCACTTT. The chain couples TRBV6-1 to TRBJ1-6, with TRBD1 as a possible D gene (5 bases). Germline CDR1 and CDR2: MNHNS and SASEGT. CDR3 size: 15 residues. The V gene lost 8 bases and the J gene lost 8 bases, with 19 bases spanning the gap.

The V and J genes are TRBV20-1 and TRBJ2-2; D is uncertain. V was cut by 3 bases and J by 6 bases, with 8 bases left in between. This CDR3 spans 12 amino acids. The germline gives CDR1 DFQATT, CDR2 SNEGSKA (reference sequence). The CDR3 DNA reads TGCAGTGCTAGTGAAGTATCCGGGGAGCTGTTTTTT. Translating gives CSASEVSGELFF.

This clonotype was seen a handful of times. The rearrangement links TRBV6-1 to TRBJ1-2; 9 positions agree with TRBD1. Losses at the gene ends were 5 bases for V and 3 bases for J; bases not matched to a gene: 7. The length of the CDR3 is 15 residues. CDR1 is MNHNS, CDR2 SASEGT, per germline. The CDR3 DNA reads TGTGCCAGCAGTCGACAGGGGGTGGGGGACTATGGCTACACCTTC. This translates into CASSRQGVGDYGYTF.

CDR3 bases: TGTGCCAGCAGTTTGGCTAGCGGGAGGGATAAGCAGTTCTTC. Residues: CASSLASGRDKQFF. This chain connects TRBV12-3 or TRBV12-4 to TRBJ2-1; the match to TRBD2 covers 12 bases. Trimming took 3 bases from V and 11 from J; bases not matched to a gene: 5. The length of the CDR3 is 14 residues.

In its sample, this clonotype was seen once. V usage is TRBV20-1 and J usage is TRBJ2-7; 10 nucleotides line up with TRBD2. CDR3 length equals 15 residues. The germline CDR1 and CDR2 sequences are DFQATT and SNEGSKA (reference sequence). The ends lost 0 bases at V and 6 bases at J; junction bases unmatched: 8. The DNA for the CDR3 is TGCAGTGCTAGAGATTTGAGCGGGGGGGTCCCCGAGCAGTACTTC. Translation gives CSARDLSGGVPEQYF.

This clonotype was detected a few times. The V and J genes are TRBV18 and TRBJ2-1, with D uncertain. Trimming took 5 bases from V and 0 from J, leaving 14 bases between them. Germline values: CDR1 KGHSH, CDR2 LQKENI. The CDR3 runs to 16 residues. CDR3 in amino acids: CASSVFVTSSYNEQFF. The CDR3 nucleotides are TGTGCCAGCTCAGTCTTTGTGACCAGCTCCTACAATGAGCAGTTCTTC.

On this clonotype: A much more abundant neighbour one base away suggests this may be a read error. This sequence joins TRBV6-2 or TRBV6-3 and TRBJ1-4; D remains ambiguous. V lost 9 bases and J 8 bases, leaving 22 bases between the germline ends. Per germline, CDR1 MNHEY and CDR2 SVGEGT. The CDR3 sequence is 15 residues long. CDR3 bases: TGTGCCAGTTCGAGGTTGGGATGGGGTGAGGAAAAACTGTTTTTT. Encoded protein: CASSRLGWGEEKLFF.

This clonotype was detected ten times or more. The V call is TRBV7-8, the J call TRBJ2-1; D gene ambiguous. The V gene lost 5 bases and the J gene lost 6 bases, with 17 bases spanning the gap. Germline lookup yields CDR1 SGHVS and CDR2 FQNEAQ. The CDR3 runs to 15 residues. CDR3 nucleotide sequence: TGTGCCAGCAGCCTCAGGAGTTCAGGCCTCAATGAGCAGTTCTTC. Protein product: CASSLRSSGLNEQFF.

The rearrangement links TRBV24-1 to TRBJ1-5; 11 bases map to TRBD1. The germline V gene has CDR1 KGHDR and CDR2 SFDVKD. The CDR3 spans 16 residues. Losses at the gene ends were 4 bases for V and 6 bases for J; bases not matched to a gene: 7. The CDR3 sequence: CATSDRGQGGSQPQHF. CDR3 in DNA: TGTGCCACCAGTGACAGGGGACAGGGGGGCAGTCAGCCCCAGCATTTT.

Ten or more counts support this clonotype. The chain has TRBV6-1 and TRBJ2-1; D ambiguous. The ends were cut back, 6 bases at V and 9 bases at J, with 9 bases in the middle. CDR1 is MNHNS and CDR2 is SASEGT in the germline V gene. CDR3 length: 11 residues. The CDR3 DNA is TGTGCCAGCAGCAACTTGCTTGAGCAGTTCTTC. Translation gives CASSNLLEQFF.

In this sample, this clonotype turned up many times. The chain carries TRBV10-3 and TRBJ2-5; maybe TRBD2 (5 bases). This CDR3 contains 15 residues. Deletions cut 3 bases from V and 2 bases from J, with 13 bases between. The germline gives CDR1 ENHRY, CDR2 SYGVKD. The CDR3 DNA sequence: TGTGCCATCAGTGACCTCGGGATTCCACAAGAGACCCAGTACTTC. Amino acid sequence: CAISDLGIPQETQYF.

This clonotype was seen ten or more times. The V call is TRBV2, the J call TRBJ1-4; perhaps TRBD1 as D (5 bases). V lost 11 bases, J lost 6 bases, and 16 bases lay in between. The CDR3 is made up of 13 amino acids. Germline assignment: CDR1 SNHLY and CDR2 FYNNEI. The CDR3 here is CASQAPGDEKLFF. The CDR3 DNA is TGTGCCTCACAGGCCCCTGGAGATGAAAAACTGTTTTTT.